A single sample gave rise to the 2 T cell receptor beta chains below, sequenced in a study of early T cells in non-severe SARS-CoV-2 infection. TCRdb re-derived calls from the 5' RACE reads in MiXCR, one entry per CDR3 protein. The repertoire holds tens of thousands of distinct CDR3 sequences, 9% to 15% seen once, with about 1.7% in the top ten. Specimen: whole blood. These receptor sequences come from an adult who was a healthcare worker with PCR-confirmed SARS-CoV-2 infection or an uninfected control (not recorded which).

This rearrangement joins TRBV7-9 to TRBJ1-2; perhaps TRBD1 as D (5 bases). The CDR3 covers 12 residues. Trimming removed 0 bases from V and 7 bases from J, with 6 bases in between. Germline loops: CDR1 SEHNR, CDR2 FQNEAQ (reference sequence). The CDR3 sequence: CASSLAGTGYTF. CDR3 sequence (DNA): TGTGCCAGCAGCTTAGCAGGGACTGGCTACACCTTC. The whole variable domain, remainder taken from reference TRBV7-9 and TRBJ1-2, is DTGVSQNPRHKITKRGQNVTFRCDPISEHNRLYWYRQTLGQGPEFLTYFQNEAQLEKSRLLSDRFSAERPKGSFSTLEIQRTEQGDSAMYLCASSLAGTGYTFGSGTRLTVV.

V gene TRBV14 combines with J gene TRBJ1-1; D is undetermined. This CDR3 comprises 14 residues. Germline CDR1 is SGHDN and CDR2 is FVKESK. Trimming took 4 bases from V and 7 from J, leaving 16 bases between them. DNA of the CDR3: TGTGCCAGCAGCCTCATGTCCCCGAATGGTGAAGCTTTCTTT. This codes for CASSLMSPNGEAFF. Full variable domain (remainder filled in from reference TRBV14 and TRBJ1-1): EAGVTQFPSHSVIEKGQTVTLRCDPISGHDNLYWYRRVMGKEIKFLLHFVKESKQDESGMPNNRFLAERTGGTYSTLKVQPAELEDSGVYFCASSLMSPNGEAFFGQGTRLTVV.